This record looks at one T cell receptor beta chain sequence and its context. V lost 7 bases, J lost 1 base, and 6 bases stayed unmatched. The CDR3 is 14 amino acids. The germline gives CDR1 SQVTM, CDR2 ANQGSEA. The data belong to a study of blood T cell repertoires in COVID-19. Study background: Samples of COVID-19 (acute and convalescent) were obtained from the United States, Italy and Spain.

Sequenced by immunoSEQ multiplex PCR; TCRdb stores in-frame clones only, minus some. The repertoire holds roughly 520,000 clones, with roughly 88% as singletons. Source material: PBMCs or T cells enriched from blood (not recorded which). This TCR was recovered from a woman between 40 and 50 years old who had recovered from COVID-19. The gene calls are TRBV29-1 and TRBJ2-2, with 7 bases lining up with TRBD1. The CDR3 reads CSATGTENTGELFF. In DNA, the CDR3 is TGCAGCGCCACAGGGACAGAGAACACCGGGGAGCTGTTTTTT.